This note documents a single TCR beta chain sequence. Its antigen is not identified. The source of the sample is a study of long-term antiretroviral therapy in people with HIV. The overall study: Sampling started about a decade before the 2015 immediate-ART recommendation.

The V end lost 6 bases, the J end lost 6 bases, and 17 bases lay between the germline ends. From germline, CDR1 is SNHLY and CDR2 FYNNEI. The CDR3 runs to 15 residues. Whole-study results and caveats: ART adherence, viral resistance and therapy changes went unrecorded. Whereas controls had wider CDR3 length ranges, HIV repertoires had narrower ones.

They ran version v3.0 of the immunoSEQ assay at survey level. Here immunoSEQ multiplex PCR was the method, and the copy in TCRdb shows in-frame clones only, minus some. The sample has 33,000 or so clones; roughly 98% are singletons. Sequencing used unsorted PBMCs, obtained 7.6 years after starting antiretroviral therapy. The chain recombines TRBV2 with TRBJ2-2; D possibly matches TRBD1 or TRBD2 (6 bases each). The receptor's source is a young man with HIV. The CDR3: CASRRRTGTAGELFF. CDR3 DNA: TGTGCCAGCAGGAGGAGAACAGGGACTGCCGGGGAGCTGTTTTTT.